A single sample is the source of the 18 T cell receptor beta chains below, sequenced in a study of cytomegalovirus exposure and HLA in healthy donors. 13 Jbeta primers and 60 Vbeta primers were used for the PCR. Only in-frame clones appear in the TCRdb table, and some are missing; sequencing was by immunoSEQ multiplex PCR. In all, the sample yields 150,000 to 200,000 clones. Sequenced material: PBMCs. Receptors originate from a man aged 30-40 years in good health and CMV-seronegative.

J is TRBJ2-3 and V is TRBV5-4, with 12 positions matching TRBD2. The CDR3 is made up of 18 amino acids. The germline gives CDR1 SGHNT, CDR2 YYREEE (reference sequence). V dropped 3 bases and J dropped 1; count of bases not matched to a gene: 9. Here the CDR3 reads CASSWGASGRVRTDTQYF. CDR3 sequence (DNA): TGTGCCAGCAGCTGGGGGGCTAGCGGGAGGGTCCGCACAGATACGCAGTATTTT.

The chain is built from TRBV6-5 and TRBJ1-4, with TRBD1 identical over 9 bases. This CDR3 has 16 amino acids. Germline loops: CDR1 MNHEY, CDR2 SVGAGI. Trimming at V came to 0 bases and at J to 7 bases, leaving 6 bases not matched to a gene. The CDR3 DNA follows: TGTGCCAGCAGTTACTCCGTGGGACAGGGCAGTGAAAAACTGTTTTTT. This gives the protein CASSYSVGQGSEKLFF.

This chain joins TRBV7-2 and TRBJ2-1, with TRBD2 matching over 9 bases. There are 16 residues in the CDR3. The V and J ends lost 4 bases and 4 bases, in that order; junction bases with no gene match: 8. CDR1 is SGHTA and CDR2 is FQGNSA in the germline V gene. CDR3 coding DNA: TGTGCCAGCAGCTCCGGAGGACTAGCGAATTACAATGAGCAGTTCTTC. Its protein is CASSSGGLANYNEQFF.

The chain is built from TRBV30 and TRBJ2-5; D gene unclear. V was cut by 0 bases and J by 1 base, with 6 bases left in between. Looked up from germline, CDR1 is GTSNPN and CDR2 is SVGIG (reference sequence). This CDR3 region has 13 residues. This chain's CDR3 is CAWSVTGQETQYF. The CDR3 coding sequence is TGTGCCTGGAGTGTTACCGGCCAAGAGACCCAGTACTTC.

The chain couples TRBV6-5 to TRBJ1-5; TRBD1 agrees at 7 bases. V lost 5 bases, J lost 1 base, and 5 bases stayed unmatched. This CDR3 comprises 15 residues. Per germline, CDR1 MNHEY and CDR2 SVGAGI. This CDR3 is CASSRQGASNQPQHF. The CDR3 coding sequence is TGTGCCAGCAGTAGACAGGGTGCGAGCAATCAGCCCCAGCATTTT.

The chain carries TRBV10-1 and TRBJ1-1; 7 bases match TRBD1. CDR1 and CDR2 (germline): WNHNN, SYGVQD (reference sequence). The CDR3 extends over 13 amino acids. After removal of 9 bases from V and 3 bases from J, the junction contained 7 bases not matched to a gene. The chain's CDR3 is CASSTGAYTEAFF. The DNA for the CDR3 is TGCGCCAGTTCTACAGGGGCATACACTGAAGCTTTCTTT.

The CDR3 loop reads CASSVQGVAEAFF. The CDR3 DNA reads as TGTGCCAGCAGCGTACAGGGTGTTGCTGAAGCTTTCTTT. The chain has TRBV5-6 and TRBJ1-1, with D possibly matching TRBD1 (6 bases). CDR1 is SGHDT, CDR2 YYEEEE, per germline. CDR3 length equals 13 residues. Trimming left V 4 bases short and J 6 bases short, with 13 bases between.

This chain uses TRBV27 with TRBJ1-5; possibly TRBD1 for D (6 bases). The germline gives CDR1 MNHEY, CDR2 SMNVEV (reference sequence). V was shortened by 3 bases and J by 7 bases, with 13 bases between the two germline ends. The CDR3 has 14 amino acids. This chain's CDR3 is CASSFSQGWQPQHF. The CDR3 region has the DNA TGTGCCAGCAGTTTTTCCCAGGGGTGGCAGCCCCAGCATTTT.

The J gene is TRBJ1-2, the V gene TRBV29-1; D unclear. The CDR3 spans 14 residues. Deletions cut 4 bases from V and 4 bases from J, with 16 bases between. CDR1 and CDR2 from the germline V gene are SQVTM and ANQGSEA. CDR3 protein: CSVVAAAPLYGYTF. Written as DNA, the CDR3 is TGCAGCGTTGTTGCGGCAGCTCCTCTCTATGGCTACACCTTC.

The J gene is TRBJ1-5, the V gene TRBV27; TRBD1 matches at 9 bases. V shed 1 base, J shed 4 bases, and the junction held 8 bases outside the gene matches. The CDR3 covers 17 residues. Germline CDR1 MNHEY, CDR2 SMNVEV (reference sequence). The CDR3 DNA is TGTGCCAGCAGTTTATTGCCACAGGGGGCGGGAAATCAGCCCCAGCATTTT. This translates into CASSLLPQGAGNQPQHF.

The J gene is TRBJ2-2, the V gene TRBV19; D not certain. Germline CDR1 is LNHDA and CDR2 is SQIVND (reference sequence). V shed 2 bases and J shed 0 bases, with 10 bases lying between them. The CDR3 is 16 residues long. The CDR3 is CASSINKMTNTGELFF. CDR3 nucleotide sequence: TGTGCCAGTAGTATAAACAAAATGACGAACACCGGGGAGCTGTTTTTT.

The gene calls are TRBV11-2 and TRBJ2-7, with 16 bases matching TRBD2. V was clipped by 5 bases and J by 1 base; unmatched bases: 8. The CDR3 has 18 amino acids. Germline V CDR1 and CDR2: SGHAT, FQNNGV. In nucleotides, the CDR3 is TGTGCCAGCAGCCCGGGACTAGCGGGAGGGGACTTTTCCTACGAGCAGTACTTC. Translated: CASSPGLAGGDFSYEQYF.

This chain connects TRBV19 to TRBJ2-2; a possible D gene is TRBD2 (5 bases). This CDR3 has 14 amino acids. V was pared by 8 bases and J by 1 base, with 11 bases between. Germline CDR1 and CDR2: LNHDA and SQIVND (reference sequence). CDR3 region: CASRRTGNTGELFF. CDR3 nucleotides: TGTGCCAGTCGTCGGACTGGGAACACCGGGGAGCTGTTTTTT.

The CDR3 DNA sequence: TGTGCCAGTAGTAGGACAGGGGGCGCCGGAACGAACAGCGAGCAGTACTTC. Translation: CASSRTGGAGTNSEQYF. The rearrangement joins TRBV19 to TRBJ2-7, with TRBD1 matching over 11 bases. Germline V gene sequence: CDR1 LNHDA, CDR2 SQIVND (reference sequence). The CDR3 contains 17 residues. The junction had 14 bases not matched to a gene; V was cut back by 4 bases and J by 6 bases. The whole variable domain, remainder taken from reference TRBV19 and TRBJ2-7, is DGGITQSPKYLFRKEGQNVTLSCEQNLNHDAMYWYRQDPGQGLRLIYYSQIVNDFQKGDIAEGYSVSREKKESFPLTVTSAQKNPTAFYLCASSRTGGAGTNSEQYFGPGTRLTVT.

The rearrangement uses TRBV12-1 and TRBJ1-5; the table names TRBD1, a call not compared with the DNA. TRBV12-1 is a recognized pseudogene. The CDR3 consists of 19 residues. The CDR3 here is CASSLGGQYPRYSNQPQHF. CDR3 nucleotide sequence: TGTGCCAGCAGCTTAGGTGGGCAGTACCCACGGTATAGCAATCAGCCCCAGCATTTT.

The chain carries TRBV7-9 and TRBJ2-3, with TRBD2 identical over 9 bases. The V and J ends lost 4 bases and 2 bases, in that order; junction bases with no gene match: 4. Germline CDR1 reads SEHNR; CDR2 reads FQNEAQ (reference sequence). There are 15 residues in the CDR3. The CDR3 DNA reads as TGTGCCAGCAGCTCGACTAGCGGACACACAGATACGCAGTATTTT. This sequence encodes CASSSTSGHTDTQYF.

CDR3 loop: CASNAGQGVGNQPQHF. The CDR3 DNA follows: TGTGCCAGCAACGCCGGACAGGGAGTAGGAAATCAGCCCCAGCATTTT. V and J are TRBV12-1 and TRBJ1-5; TRBD1 is taken as the D call from the table, unchecked against the DNA. TRBV12-1 is deemed a pseudogene. The CDR3 covers 16 residues.

The gene calls are TRBV4-2 and TRBJ1-2; no reliable D call. CDR1 is LGHNA and CDR2 is YNFKEQ in the germline V gene. The CDR3 consists of 14 residues. V lost 2 bases to trimming and J lost 8 bases, with 15 bases between them. The CDR3: CASSQRTASGGYTF. The CDR3 DNA is TGTGCCAGCAGCCAAAGGACCGCGTCGGGGGGCTACACCTTC.